This TCR beta chain is drawn from a study of CXCR3-negative and CXCR3-positive naive CD8 T cells. Sorts performed in triplicate captured over 250,000 cells each from every CD8+ T cell subset. The CDR3 sequence is 13 residues long. Germline V gene sequence: CDR1 DFQATT, CDR2 SNEGSKA (reference sequence). UMI-labeled TRB cDNA libraries were prepared by 5' RACE. TCRdb reprocessed the 5' RACE reads and stores each CDR3 protein as one record, lacking DNA. The sample table sets out 75,000 to 95,000 distinct CDR3 sequences. Concerning this clonotype itself: Antigen unknown.

Study-wide points: Diversity was high in both naive subsets and much lower in memory cells. For naive cells, CXCR3-negative and CXCR3-positive subsets had similar TRBV-TRBJ usage; for memory cells, usage differed. More hydrophobic TRB CDR3s were found in CXCR3-positive naive cells than in CXCR3-negative naive cells.

Sequencing was carried out using naive CXCR3- CD8+ T cells from blood. Described subset: CD45RO-CCR7+CD27+CD95- naive CD8+ T cells lacking CXCR3 (TNR3-). This TCR was sampled from a human donor in good health. Some clones in this sample may be carry-over from other donors' samples. The chain combines TRBV20-1 with TRBJ2-7; TCRdb lists TRBD1, though no DNA is available to test this call. CDR3 amino acids: CSARVEQAYEQYF.